This is a list of T cell receptor beta chains from one sample in a study of CD8 T cells in ankylosing spondylitis. TCRdb independently ran MiXCR on the 5' RACE reads; one entry per CDR3 protein. There are under 450,000 distinct CDR3 sequences in the sample; 15% to 20% occur only once, and under 1.2% lies in the top ten. Sample: blood, either unsorted or a sorted T cell fraction (not recorded which). All receptors derive from a male donor with ankylosing spondylitis. CDR3s include the opening cysteine and the closing phenylalanine or tryptophan. A D gene is named only where the DNA matches it firmly. Size tells how often a clone was seen (once, few, many) or the class of an expanded clone, and some rows leave it out.

d_gene	abundance	v_gene	j_gene	CDR3nt	CDR3aa
.	.	TRBV20-1	TRBJ1-4	TGCAGTGCTAGCCCGGGTTATTCGGGTGAAAAACTGTTTTTT	CSASPGYSGEKLFF
.	.	TRBV20-1	TRBJ2-3	TGCAGTGCTAACAGTGCTGCAACAGATACGCAGTATTTT	CSANSAATDTQYF
.	.	TRBV20-1	TRBJ2-3	TGCAGTGCTCTGATTAGCGGTCCCACCACAAATACGCAGTATTTT	CSALISGPTTNTQYF
TRBD2	.	TRBV12-3/TRBV12-4	TRBJ2-5	TGTGCCAGCAGTAGGGGGACTAGCGGACAAGAGACCCAGTACTTC	CASSRGTSGQETQYF
.	.	TRBV6-1	TRBJ1-4	TGTGCCAGCACCCCCCGCCCGGAAAGCGAAAAACTGTTTTTT	CASTPRPESEKLFF
TRBD2	.	TRBV5-1	TRBJ2-5	TGCGCCAGCAGCGATAGCGGGGGGGCCCTGGAGACCCAGTACTTC	CASSDSGGALETQYF
TRBD1	few	TRBV20-1	TRBJ2-7	TGCAGTGCTAGTAGGACAGGGGCCTCCTACGAGCAGTACTTC	CSASRTGASYEQYF
.	.	TRBV29-1	TRBJ1-2	TGCAGCGCTAAGGACCCGGGGCACTATGGCTACACCTTC	CSAKDPGHYGYTF
TRBD1	few	TRBV28	TRBJ2-1	TGTGCCAGCTTCACCCAGGGAGGGGACAGGGGAAACTACAATGAGCAGTTCTTC	CASFTQGGDRGNYNEQFF
.	few	TRBV2	TRBJ2-1	TGTGCCAGCAGTGACGGTGGGACGGCTAGGAATGAGCAGTTCTTC	CASSDGGTARNEQFF
TRBD1	.	TRBV4-1	TRBJ2-7	TGCGCCAGCAGCCAGCGGACAGGCTTCTACGAGCAGTACTTC	CASSQRTGFYEQYF